This is a list of T cell receptor beta chains from one sample in a study of blood T cell repertoires in COVID-19. TCRdb's table, derived via immunoSEQ multiplex PCR, lists solely in-frame clones and lacks some. The sample consists of 370,000 or so clones, 81% of them appearing once. The sequenced sample consisted of peripheral blood. These receptors were taken from a human donor with acute or convalescent COVID-19. The donor label of this sample is uncertain. The CDR3 runs from the conserved cysteine through the conserved F or W. A D gene is named only where the DNA matches it firmly. Only part of the rows carry a size: once, few, many, or a class if the clone is expanded.

d_gene: .; j_gene: TRBJ1-4; abundance: .; v_gene: TRBV6-2/TRBV6-3; CDR3nt: TGTGCCAGCAGTTCCGGACAGACAAATGAAAAACTGTTTTTT; CDR3aa: CASSSGQTNEKLFF
d_gene: .; j_gene: TRBJ2-7; abundance: .; v_gene: TRBV27; CDR3nt: TGTGCCAGCTCCCTCAAGAGCTCCTACGAGCAGTACTTC; CDR3aa: CASSLKSSYEQYF
d_gene: TRBD1; j_gene: TRBJ1-1; abundance: .; v_gene: TRBV7-8; CDR3nt: TGTGCCAGCAGCCTTCGGGACAGGATGAACACTGAAGCTTTCTTT; CDR3aa: CASSLRDRMNTEAFF
d_gene: .; j_gene: TRBJ1-1; abundance: few; v_gene: TRBV7-8; CDR3nt: TGTGCCAGCAGCCCAGGGTTAGGGACTGAAGCTTTCTTT; CDR3aa: CASSPGLGTEAFF
d_gene: TRBD1; j_gene: TRBJ2-7; abundance: .; v_gene: TRBV19; CDR3nt: TGTGCCAGTACCGATGGCGGGACAGGCGTCTACGAGCAGTACTTC; CDR3aa: CASTDGGTGVYEQYF
d_gene: .; j_gene: TRBJ2-3; abundance: .; v_gene: TRBV3-1/TRBV3-2; CDR3nt: TGTGCCAGCAGTCCACGGAGGGAGCGCACAGATACGCAGTATTTT; CDR3aa: CASSPRRERTDTQYF
d_gene: TRBD1; j_gene: TRBJ2-1; abundance: .; v_gene: TRBV30; CDR3nt: TGTGCCTGGAGTAGCGGACAGGGGGGTAATGAGCAGTTCTTC; CDR3aa: CAWSSGQGGNEQFF
d_gene: TRBD1; j_gene: TRBJ1-5; abundance: .; v_gene: TRBV28; CDR3nt: TGTGCCAGCAGCCCAACAGGGGGAGCCAATCAGCCCCAGCATTTT; CDR3aa: CASSPTGGANQPQHF
d_gene: .; j_gene: TRBJ1-1; abundance: .; v_gene: TRBV30; CDR3nt: TGTGCCTGGAGTAGGCAGGGAAGGTTTCCTGAAGCTTTCTTT; CDR3aa: CAWSRQGRFPEAFF
d_gene: TRBD1; j_gene: TRBJ1-1; abundance: .; v_gene: TRBV29-1; CDR3nt: TGCAGCGTGAACCGAGGGGGCGCGGGGAACACTGAAGCTTTCTTT; CDR3aa: CSVNRGGAGNTEAFF
d_gene: .; j_gene: TRBJ1-1; abundance: .; v_gene: TRBV5-1; CDR3nt: TGCGCCAGCAGCTTGCGAAGGTCAGGCACTGAAGCTTTCTTT; CDR3aa: CASSLRRSGTEAFF
d_gene: .; j_gene: TRBJ1-6; abundance: .; v_gene: TRBV5-1; CDR3nt: TGCGCCAGCAGCTTGAGTACAGCCAATTCACCCCTCCACTTT; CDR3aa: CASSLSTANSPLHF
d_gene: TRBD2; j_gene: TRBJ2-7; abundance: .; v_gene: TRBV4-1; CDR3nt: TGCGCCAGCAGCCAGTTGGCGGGGGGGCGTTACGAGCAGTACTTC; CDR3aa: CASSQLAGGRYEQYF
d_gene: TRBD1; j_gene: TRBJ1-6; abundance: once; v_gene: TRBV5-6; CDR3nt: TGTGCCAGCAGCTTAGGGGAGGACAGGTTAAATTCACCCCTCCACTTT; CDR3aa: CASSLGEDRLNSPLHF
d_gene: TRBD1; j_gene: TRBJ2-7; abundance: once; v_gene: TRBV18; CDR3nt: TGTGCCAGCTCCCTTACCCCAGGGGGAGACGAGCAGTACTTC; CDR3aa: CASSLTPGGDEQYF
d_gene: .; j_gene: TRBJ1-6; abundance: .; v_gene: TRBV5-1; CDR3nt: TGCGCCAGCAGCTTTTCGACAGGCTATAATTCACCCCTCCACTTT; CDR3aa: CASSFSTGYNSPLHF
d_gene: TRBD2; j_gene: TRBJ2-2; abundance: .; v_gene: TRBV11-2; CDR3nt: TGTGCCAGCAGCTCTAGCGGGAGGGTCGGGGAGCTGTTTTTT; CDR3aa: CASSSSGRVGELFF
d_gene: .; j_gene: TRBJ1-5; abundance: .; v_gene: TRBV5-5; CDR3nt: TGTGCCAGCAGCTTTAACCCAAATAGTAATCAGCCCCAGCATTTT; CDR3aa: CASSFNPNSNQPQHF
d_gene: TRBD2; j_gene: TRBJ2-5; abundance: .; v_gene: TRBV6-5; CDR3nt: TGTGCCAGCAGTTACACGTTCAGCGGGGTTGTAGAGACCCAGTACTTC; CDR3aa: CASSYTFSGVVETQYF
d_gene: TRBD1; j_gene: TRBJ1-1; abundance: .; v_gene: TRBV2; CDR3nt: TGTGCCAGCGAATTCCGCGGACAGGGAGTCACTGAAGCTTTCTTT; CDR3aa: CASEFRGQGVTEAFF